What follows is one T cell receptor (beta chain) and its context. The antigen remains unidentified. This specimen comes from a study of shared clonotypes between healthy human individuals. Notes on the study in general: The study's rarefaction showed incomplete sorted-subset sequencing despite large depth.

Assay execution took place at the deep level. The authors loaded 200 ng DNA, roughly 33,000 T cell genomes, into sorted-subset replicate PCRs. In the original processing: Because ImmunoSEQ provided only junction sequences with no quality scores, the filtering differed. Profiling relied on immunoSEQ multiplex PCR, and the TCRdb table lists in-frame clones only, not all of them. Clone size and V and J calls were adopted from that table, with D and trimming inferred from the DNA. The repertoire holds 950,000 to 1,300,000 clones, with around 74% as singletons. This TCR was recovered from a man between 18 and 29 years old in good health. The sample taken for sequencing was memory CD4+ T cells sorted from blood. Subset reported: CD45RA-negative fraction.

CDR3 protein: CASSQRTGDSAEAFF. The CDR3 bases are TGCGCCAGCTCTCAACGGACAGGGGATTCTGCTGAAGCTTTCTTT. The J gene is TRBJ1-1, the V gene TRBV5-1; 9 nucleotides align to TRBD1. V dropped 7 bases and J dropped 6; count of bases not matched to a gene: 13. The CDR3 totals 15 residues. The germline V gene encodes CDR1 SGHRS and CDR2 YFSETQ.